Listed below are T cell receptor beta chains from one sample, sequenced in a study of blood T cell repertoires in COVID-19. The protocol was immunoSEQ multiplex PCR, while the TCRdb copy is restricted to in-frame clones and leaves out a portion. The sample lists 200,000 or so clones, roughly four fifths occurring once. Material for sequencing was peripheral blood. The receptors derive from a woman aged 40-49 years with acute or convalescent COVID-19. Each CDR3 is given with its conserved first and last residue. Each record gives: V gene, J gene, CDR3 protein.

V: TRBV29-1; J: TRBJ1-5; CDR3: CSVLDREGQPQHF
V: TRBV28; J: TRBJ1-2; CDR3: CAALAGYGYTF
V: TRBV5-6; J: TRBJ1-1; CDR3: CASSSRDRQFEAFF
V: TRBV28; J: TRBJ2-1; CDR3: CASSPYSGDTYNEQFF
V: TRBV6-5; J: TRBJ1-5; CDR3: CASSYGGSGGNQPQHF
V: TRBV4-1; J: TRBJ2-7; CDR3: CASSQGPERYF
V: TRBV28; J: TRBJ1-5; CDR3: CASSQRQGGNQPQHF
V: TRBV29-1; J: TRBJ1-3; CDR3: CSVEGAGRPCSGNTIYF
V: TRBV27; J: TRBJ2-5; CDR3: CASSLARYKETQYF
V: TRBV30; J: TRBJ2-5; CDR3: CAWSRDLKETQYF
V: TRBV6-5; J: TRBJ1-3; CDR3: CASSYSVGNTIYF
V: TRBV30; J: TRBJ2-2; CDR3: CAWSVGYYAYQTGELFF
V: TRBV7-9; J: TRBJ1-1; CDR3: CASSWTGGNTEAFF
V: TRBV29-1; J: TRBJ1-5; CDR3: CSAGGHRNQPQHF
V: TRBV9; J: TRBJ2-1; CDR3: CATSPNSGIEQFF
V: TRBV20-1; J: TRBJ1-1; CDR3: CSASYMNTEAFF
V: TRBV7-8; J: TRBJ2-2; CDR3: CASSFYMTNGGELFF
V: TRBV7-2; J: TRBJ2-2; CDR3: CAGGAVNTGELFF
V: TRBV2; J: TRBJ1-1; CDR3: CASRTQGLLNTEAFF
V: TRBV18; J: TRBJ2-7; CDR3: CASSPQGTGVHEQYF
V: TRBV25-1; J: TRBJ1-2; CDR3: CASKPGQGTYGYTF
V: TRBV28; J: TRBJ2-7; CDR3: CASRSPSRNHRGRNYEQYF
V: TRBV19; J: TRBJ2-1; CDR3: CASSSRNYNEQFF
V: TRBV19; J: TRBJ2-7; CDR3: CASSRGTGDEQYF
V: TRBV5-5; J: TRBJ1-5; CDR3: CASSASGQRLSNQPQHF
V: TRBV5-1; J: TRBJ2-3; CDR3: CASSSGGLAGADTQYF
V: TRBV4-1; J: TRBJ2-7; CDR3: CASSQEAAEYEQYF
V: TRBV12-3/TRBV12-4; J: TRBJ1-1; CDR3: CASGGQVNTEAFF
V: TRBV14; J: TRBJ1-6; CDR3: CASSQDPMGRPYNSPLHF
V: TRBV5-5; J: TRBJ2-2; CDR3: CASSWDYGFPGELFF
V: TRBV10-1; J: TRBJ2-3; CDR3: CASSESGLATDTQYF
V: TRBV9; J: TRBJ1-4; CDR3: CASSVGGQFNEKLFF
V: TRBV24-1; J: TRBJ1-1; CDR3: CATGDVGNTEAFF
V: TRBV27; J: TRBJ1-2; CDR3: CASSAGTSGYTF
V: TRBV29-1; J: TRBJ1-2; CDR3: CSGDADGYTF
V: TRBV30; J: TRBJ1-1; CDR3: CAWSVRGGPGAFF
V: TRBV15; J: TRBJ1-5; CDR3: CATSQGAYQPQHF
V: TRBV5-1; J: TRBJ1-3; CDR3: CASSPGGNENTIYF
V: TRBV7-2; J: TRBJ2-1; CDR3: CASSYSGRTNNEQFF
V: TRBV7-9; J: TRBJ2-1; CDR3: CASCEGLPPYNEQFF
V: TRBV6-5; J: TRBJ1-5; CDR3: CASTWAASNQPQHF
V: TRBV29-1; J: TRBJ1-1; CDR3: CSVRQGAGNTEAFF
V: TRBV6-2/TRBV6-3; J: TRBJ2-6; CDR3: CASSRLASGANVLTF
V: TRBV5-6; J: TRBJ2-4; CDR3: CASSLLDGRASNIQYF
V: TRBV4-2; J: TRBJ1-5; CDR3: CASSQGTGVDQPQHF
V: TRBV19; J: TRBJ2-3; CDR3: CASSRSGRSSDTQYF
V: TRBV6-5; J: TRBJ2-7; CDR3: CASSYGTGLPYEQYF
V: TRBV28; J: TRBJ1-5; CDR3: CASSFLGEGSNQPQHF
V: TRBV27; J: TRBJ2-2; CDR3: CASRGTASTGELFF
V: TRBV10-3; J: TRBJ1-1; CDR3: CATNPQGGTEAFF
V: TRBV2; J: TRBJ2-2; CDR3: CASITSGGNTGELFF